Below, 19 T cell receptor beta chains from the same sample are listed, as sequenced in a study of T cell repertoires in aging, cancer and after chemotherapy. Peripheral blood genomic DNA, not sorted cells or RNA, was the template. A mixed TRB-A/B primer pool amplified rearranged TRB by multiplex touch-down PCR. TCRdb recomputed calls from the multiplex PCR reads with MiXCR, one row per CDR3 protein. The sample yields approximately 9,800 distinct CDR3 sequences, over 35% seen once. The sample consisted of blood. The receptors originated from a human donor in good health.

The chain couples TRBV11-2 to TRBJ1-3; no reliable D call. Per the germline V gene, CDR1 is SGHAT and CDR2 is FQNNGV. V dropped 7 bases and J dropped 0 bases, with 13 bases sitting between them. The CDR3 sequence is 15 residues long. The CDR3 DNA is TGTGCCAGCACCAAACAGCCGATCTCTGGAAACACCATATATTTT. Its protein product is CASTKQPISGNTIYF. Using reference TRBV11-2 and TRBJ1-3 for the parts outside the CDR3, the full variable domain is EAGVAQSPRYKIIEKRQSVAFWCNPISGHATLYWYQQILGQGPKLLIQFQNNGVVDDSQLPKDRFSAERLKGVDSTLKIQPAKLEDSAVYLCASTKQPISGNTIYFGEGSWLTVV.

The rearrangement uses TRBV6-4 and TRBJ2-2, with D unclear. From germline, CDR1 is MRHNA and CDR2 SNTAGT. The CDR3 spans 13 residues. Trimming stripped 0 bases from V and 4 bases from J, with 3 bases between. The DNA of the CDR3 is TGTGCCAGCAGTGACTCTAGCACCGGGGAGCTGTTTTTT. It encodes CASSDSSTGELFF.

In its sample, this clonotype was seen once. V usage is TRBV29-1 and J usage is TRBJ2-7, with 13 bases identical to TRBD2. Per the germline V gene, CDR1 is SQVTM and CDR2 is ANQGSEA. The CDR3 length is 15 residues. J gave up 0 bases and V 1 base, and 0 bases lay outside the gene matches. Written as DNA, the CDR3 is TGCAGCGTTGAAGGGACTAGCGGGAGCTCCTACGAGCAGTACTTC. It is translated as CSVEGTSGSSYEQYF.

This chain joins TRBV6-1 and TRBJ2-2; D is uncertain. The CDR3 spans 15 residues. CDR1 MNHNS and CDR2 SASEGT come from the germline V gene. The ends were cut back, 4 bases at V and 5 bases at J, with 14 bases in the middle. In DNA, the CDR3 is TGTGCCAGCAGTGCCGTGATAGGGAATACCGGGGAGCTGTTTTTT. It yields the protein CASSAVIGNTGELFF.

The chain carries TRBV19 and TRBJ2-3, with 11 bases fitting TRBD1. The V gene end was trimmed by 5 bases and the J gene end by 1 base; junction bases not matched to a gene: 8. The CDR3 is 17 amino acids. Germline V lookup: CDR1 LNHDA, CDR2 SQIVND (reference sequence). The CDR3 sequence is CASSAGQGAGGTDTQYF. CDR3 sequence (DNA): TGTGCCAGTAGTGCCGGACAGGGGGCCGGAGGCACAGATACGCAGTATTTT. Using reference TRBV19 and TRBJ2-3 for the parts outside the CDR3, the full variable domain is DGGITQSPKYLFRKEGQNVTLSCEQNLNHDAMYWYRQDPGQGLRLIYYSQIVNDFQKGDIAEGYSVSREKKESFPLTVTSAQKNPTAFYLCASSAGQGAGGTDTQYFGPGTRLTVL.

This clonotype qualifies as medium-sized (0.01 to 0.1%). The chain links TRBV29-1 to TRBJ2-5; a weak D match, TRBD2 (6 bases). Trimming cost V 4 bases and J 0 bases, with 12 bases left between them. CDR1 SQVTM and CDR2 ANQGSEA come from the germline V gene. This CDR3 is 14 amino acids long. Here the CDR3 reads CSVVPGVNQETQYF. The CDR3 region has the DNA TGCAGCGTTGTACCGGGGGTCAACCAAGAGACCCAGTACTTC.

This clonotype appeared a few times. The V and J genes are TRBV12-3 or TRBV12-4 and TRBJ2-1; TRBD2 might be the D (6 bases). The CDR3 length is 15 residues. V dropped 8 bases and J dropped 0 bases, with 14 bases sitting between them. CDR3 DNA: TGTGCCAGCGAGACCTCGACTAGCTCCTACAATGAGCAGTTCTTC. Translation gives CASETSTSSYNEQFF.

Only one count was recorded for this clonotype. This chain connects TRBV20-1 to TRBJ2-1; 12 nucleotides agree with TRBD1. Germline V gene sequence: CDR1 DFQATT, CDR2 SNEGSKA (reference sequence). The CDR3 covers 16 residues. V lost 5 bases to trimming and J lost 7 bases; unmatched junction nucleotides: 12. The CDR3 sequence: CSAGGQGAVGGNEQFF. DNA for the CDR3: TGCAGTGCTGGGGGACAGGGGGCGGTTGGAGGTAATGAGCAGTTCTTC.

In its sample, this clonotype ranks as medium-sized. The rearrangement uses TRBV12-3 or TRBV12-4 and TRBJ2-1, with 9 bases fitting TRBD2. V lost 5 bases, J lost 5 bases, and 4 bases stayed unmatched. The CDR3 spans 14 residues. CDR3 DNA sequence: TGTGCCAGCAGTCGCAGACTAGCGGACAATGAGCAGTTCTTC. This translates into CASSRRLADNEQFF.

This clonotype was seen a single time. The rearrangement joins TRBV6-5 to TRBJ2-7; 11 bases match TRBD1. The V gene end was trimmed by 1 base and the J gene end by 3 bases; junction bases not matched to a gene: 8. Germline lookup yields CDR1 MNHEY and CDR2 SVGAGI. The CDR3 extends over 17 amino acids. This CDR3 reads CASSYWGQGGKSYEQYF. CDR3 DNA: TGTGCCAGCAGTTACTGGGGACAGGGGGGAAAGAGCTACGAGCAGTACTTC.

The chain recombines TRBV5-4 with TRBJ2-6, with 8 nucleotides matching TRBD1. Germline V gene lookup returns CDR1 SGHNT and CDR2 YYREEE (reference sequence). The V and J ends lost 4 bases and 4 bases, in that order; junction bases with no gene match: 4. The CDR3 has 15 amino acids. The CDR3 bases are TGTGCCAGCAGCATGACAGGGGACGGGGCCAACGTCCTGACTTTC. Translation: CASSMTGDGANVLTF.

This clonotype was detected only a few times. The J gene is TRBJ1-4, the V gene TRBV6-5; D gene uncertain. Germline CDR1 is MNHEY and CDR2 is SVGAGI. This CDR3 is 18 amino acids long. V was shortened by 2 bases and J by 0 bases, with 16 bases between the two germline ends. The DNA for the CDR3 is TGTGCCAGCAGTTACCTTAAACCGGAGGCGTCAACTAATGAAAAACTGTTTTTT. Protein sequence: CASSYLKPEASTNEKLFF.

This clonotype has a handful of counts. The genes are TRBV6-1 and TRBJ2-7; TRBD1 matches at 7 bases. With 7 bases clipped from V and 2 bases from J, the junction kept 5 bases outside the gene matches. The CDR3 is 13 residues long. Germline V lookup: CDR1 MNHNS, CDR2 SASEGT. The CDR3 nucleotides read TGTGCCAGCAATCGACAGGGAACCTACGAGCAGTACTTC. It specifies CASNRQGTYEQYF.

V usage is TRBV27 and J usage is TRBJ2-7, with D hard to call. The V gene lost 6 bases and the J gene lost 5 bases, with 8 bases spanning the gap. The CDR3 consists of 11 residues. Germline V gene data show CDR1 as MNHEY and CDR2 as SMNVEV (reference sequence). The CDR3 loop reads CASRALDEQYF. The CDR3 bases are TGTGCCAGCAGGGCCCTCGACGAGCAGTACTTC.

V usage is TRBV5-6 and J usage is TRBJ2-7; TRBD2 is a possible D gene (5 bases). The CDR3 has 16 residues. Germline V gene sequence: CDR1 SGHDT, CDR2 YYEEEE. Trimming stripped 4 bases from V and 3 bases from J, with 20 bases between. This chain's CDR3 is CASSRRTERNLYEQYF. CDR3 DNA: TGTGCCAGCAGCCGACGGACTGAACGGAACCTCTACGAGCAGTACTTC.

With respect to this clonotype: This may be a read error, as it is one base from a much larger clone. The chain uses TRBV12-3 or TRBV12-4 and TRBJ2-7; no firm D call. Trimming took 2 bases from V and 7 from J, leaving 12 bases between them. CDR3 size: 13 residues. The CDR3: CASSLFAPDEQYF. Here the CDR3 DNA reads TGTGCCAGCAGTTTATTCGCACCGGATGAGCAGTACTTC.

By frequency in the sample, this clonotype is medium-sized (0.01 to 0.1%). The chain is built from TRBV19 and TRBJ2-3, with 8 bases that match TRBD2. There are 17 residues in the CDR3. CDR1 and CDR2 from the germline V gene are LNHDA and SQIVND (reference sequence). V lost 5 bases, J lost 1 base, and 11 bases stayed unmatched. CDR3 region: CASSAPGLGVGTDTQYF. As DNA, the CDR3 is TGTGCCAGTAGTGCCCCGGGACTAGGCGTAGGCACAGATACGCAGTATTTT.

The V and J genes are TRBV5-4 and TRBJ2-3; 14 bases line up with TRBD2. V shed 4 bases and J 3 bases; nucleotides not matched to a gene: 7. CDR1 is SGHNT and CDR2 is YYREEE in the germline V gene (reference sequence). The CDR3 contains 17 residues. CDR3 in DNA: TGTGCCAGCAGCCCCGGGACTAGCGGGAGAAGAACAGATACGCAGTATTTT. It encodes CASSPGTSGRRTDTQYF.

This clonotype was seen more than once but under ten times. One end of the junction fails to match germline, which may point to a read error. The CDR3 nucleotides are TGTGCCGGGAGGACTAGCGGACGGTTAGGCTTC. Residues: CAGRTSGRLGF. The chain links TRBV27 to TRBJ2-7; 10 bases match TRBD2. This CDR3 region has 11 residues. CDR1 MNHEY and CDR2 SMNVEV come from the germline V gene (reference sequence).